Listed below are T cell receptor beta chains from one sample, sequenced in a study of blood T cell repertoires in COVID-19. Assay: immunoSEQ multiplex PCR; the TCRdb copy retains only in-frame clones and omits some. The data contain fewer than 90,000 clones, roughly 90% of them singletons. The specimen was peripheral blood. Source of these receptors: a man between 65 and 85 years old with acute or convalescent COVID-19. CDR3s leave out the opening cysteine and the closing phenylalanine or tryptophan. Size is stated for part of the rows, as once, few or many counts, or as a class when the clone is expanded.

TRBV29-1 | NA | SVVFTSSYEQY
TRBV27 | NA | ASRLSGANVLT
TRBV11-2 | NA | ASSPTGTQEETQY
TRBV7-7 | NA | ASSLRDITDTQY
TRBV5-1 | NA | ASSTGLAAVIDTQY
TRBV27 | NA | ASSSDITGELF
TRBV4-2 | NA | ASSQGASGGSSGANVLT
TRBV10-3 | NA | AISPGLANTGELF
TRBV20-1 | NA | SASGSGNVGGELF
TRBV23-1 | few | ASSQATGQGKTEAF
TRBV29-1 | NA | SVEVASHTGELF
TRBV5-1 | NA | ASSPFGLNTEAF
TRBV23-1 | once | ASSQSQRLAGDQETQY
TRBV28 | NA | ASSFQPSGAYEQY
TRBV7-2 | NA | ASSPRGGQPQH
TRBV29-1 | NA | SASRDRGNEQF
TRBV19 | NA | ASSPRDRGTARAF
TRBV7-2 | NA | ASSFGTSGAGEQF
TRBV27 | NA | ASSSLTPLTSPYNEQF
TRBV28 | NA | ASSLDTGLGISPLH
TRBV11-2 | NA | ASRETGSTGELF
TRBV27 | NA | ASSFDRGNTEAF
TRBV5-4 | NA | ASSKAGTPSYEQY
TRBV27 | NA | ASSFRQNYEQY
TRBV18 | NA | ASSPTEMNTEAF
TRBV2 | NA | ASSDDTRTY
TRBV7-3 | NA | ASSLTPMRGRDTEAF
TRBV18 | NA | ASSPRRTVYEAF
TRBV20-1 | NA | SARGQNEQF
TRBV18 | NA | ASSPSSGSQPQH
TRBV21-1 | NA | ASSPTDHSYEQY
TRBV6-5 | NA | ASSSQVRGYGYT
TRBV20-1 | NA | SASVRGPNYGYT
TRBV28 | few | ASGLRTGYEQY
TRBV15 | once | ATSRERTGVGNTIY
TRBV15 | NA | ATSLSEHQPQH
TRBV28 | NA | ASTPRAGGNYGYT
TRBV6-5 | NA | ASAADVADYEQY
TRBV11-1 | NA | ASVGQGLHEQY
TRBV6-6 | NA | ASRTNRDRGYNEQF
TRBV15 | NA | ATSRDRPGYNEQF
TRBV28 | few | ASSSRDRGNQPQH
TRBV25-1 | NA | ASSEFRTGGADEQF
TRBV7-9 | NA | ASSLWTSGEGNEQF
TRBV4-3 | NA | ASSQVEVGAAGNTIY
TRBV15 | NA | ATSREEGNEQF
TRBV14 | NA | ASQAGGPATQY
TRBV3-1/TRBV3-2 | once | ASSQMGQILTSEAF
TRBV24-1 | NA | ATSGLTSGRPDEQF
TRBV19 | NA | ASTPGLAGAGELF
TRBV6-2/TRBV6-3 | NA | ASSSPGQYEQY
TRBV12-3/TRBV12-4 | NA | ASSLGQGSEAF
TRBV15 | NA | ATSRAKAGDPPRGEQF
TRBV5-6 | NA | ASSILRGGGLSVQGYT
TRBV4-1 | NA | ASSPHQAGDTGELF
TRBV2 | NA | ASSGQYNEQF
TRBV5-1 | NA | ASSLGSGVNSPLH
TRBV20-1 | NA | SASSGGTYEQY
TRBV19 | few | ASSFVGGDYGYT